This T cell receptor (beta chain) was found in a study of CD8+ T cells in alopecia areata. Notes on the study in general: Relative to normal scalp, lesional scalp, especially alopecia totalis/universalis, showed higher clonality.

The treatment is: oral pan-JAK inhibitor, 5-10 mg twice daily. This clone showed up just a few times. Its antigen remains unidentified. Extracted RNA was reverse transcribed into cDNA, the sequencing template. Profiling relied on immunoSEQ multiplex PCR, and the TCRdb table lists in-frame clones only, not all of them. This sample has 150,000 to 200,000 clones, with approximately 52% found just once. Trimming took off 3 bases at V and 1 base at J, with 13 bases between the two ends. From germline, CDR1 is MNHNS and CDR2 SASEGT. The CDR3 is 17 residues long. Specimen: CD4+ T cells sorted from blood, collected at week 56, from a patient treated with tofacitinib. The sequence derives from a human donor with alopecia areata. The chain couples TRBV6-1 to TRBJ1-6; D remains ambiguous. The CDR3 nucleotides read TGTGCCAGCAGTGATTGGGCAGTGGGGTCCTATAATTCACCCCTCCACTTT. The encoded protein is CASSDWAVGSYNSPLHF.